The rows below give T cell receptor beta chains drawn from one sample of a study of T cells in tumors after PD-1 blockade. Using immunoSEQ multiplex PCR, the repertoire was profiled, and TCRdb retains in-frame clones only, with some absent. This sample has 55,000 to 70,000 clones, with around 77% found just once. Here the sequenced sample was PBMCs, taken before anti-PD-1 treatment. The receptors derive from a human donor with basal cell carcinoma. The CDR3 runs from the conserved cysteine through the conserved F or W. A D gene is named only where the DNA matches it firmly. Size tells how often a clone was seen (once, few, many) or the class of an expanded clone, and some rows leave it out.

TRBD2 17 once TRBJ2-7 TRBV5-1 CASSLLGLAGDSYEQYF TGCGCCAGCAGCTTACTGGGACTAGCGGGGGACTCCTACGAGCAGTACTTC
TRBD1 18 NA TRBJ1-1 TRBV18 CASSRLLPTGDESTEAFF TGTGCCAGCTCCCGCCTCTTACCTACAGGGGATGAGAGCACTGAAGCTTTCTTT
NA 14 once TRBJ1-2 TRBV10-3 CAILSGGSNYGYTF TGTGCCATCTTAAGTGGCGGGTCTAACTATGGCTACACCTTC
NA 11 NA TRBJ2-3 TRBV6-6 CASSREDTQYF TGTGCCAGCAGCAGGGAGGATACGCAGTATTTT
NA 13 NA TRBJ1-2 TRBV7-9 CASSPGRPGGYTF TGTGCCAGCAGCCCGGGCAGGCCCGGTGGCTACACCTTC
NA 14 NA TRBJ2-2 TRBV9 CASRAGHNTGELFF TGTGCCAGCAGGGCGGGACACAACACCGGGGAGCTGTTTTTT
NA 17 NA TRBJ1-6 TRBV7-6 CASSPDTQGAYNSPLHF TGTGCCAGCAGCCCGGACACCCAAGGCGCCTATAATTCACCCCTCCACTTT
NA 14 few TRBJ1-2 TRBV5-1 CASSSETVSYGYTF TGCGCCAGCAGCTCGGAGACAGTCTCCTATGGCTACACCTTC
NA 14 NA TRBJ2-4 TRBV2 CASSEASGANIQYF TGTGCCAGCAGTGAAGCGTCCGGGGCCAACATTCAGTACTTC
NA 14 NA TRBJ2-7 TRBV3-1/TRBV3-2 CASSRDGKTYEQYF TGTGCCAGCAGCCGCGACGGCAAGACCTACGAGCAGTACTTC
NA 14 NA TRBJ1-1 TRBV19 CASPSRVGYTEAFF TGTGCCAGTCCGAGTAGGGTAGGATACACTGAAGCTTTCTTT
TRBD1 15 NA TRBJ1-2 TRBV30 CAWSTGTGIDYGYTF TGTGCCTGGAGTACCGGGACAGGGATTGACTATGGCTACACCTTC
NA 15 NA TRBJ2-1 TRBV18 CASSPPLALVSEQFF TGTGCCAGCTCACCACCCTTAGCCTTGGTGAGTGAGCAGTTCTTC
NA 14 few TRBJ2-3 TRBV7-9 CASSLRGAGDTQYF TGTGCCAGCAGCTTACGGGGGGCCGGGGATACGCAGTATTTT
NA 15 NA TRBJ2-3 TRBV9 CASTPSTGFTDTQYF TGTGCCAGCACCCCTTCGACCGGGTTCACAGATACGCAGTATTTT